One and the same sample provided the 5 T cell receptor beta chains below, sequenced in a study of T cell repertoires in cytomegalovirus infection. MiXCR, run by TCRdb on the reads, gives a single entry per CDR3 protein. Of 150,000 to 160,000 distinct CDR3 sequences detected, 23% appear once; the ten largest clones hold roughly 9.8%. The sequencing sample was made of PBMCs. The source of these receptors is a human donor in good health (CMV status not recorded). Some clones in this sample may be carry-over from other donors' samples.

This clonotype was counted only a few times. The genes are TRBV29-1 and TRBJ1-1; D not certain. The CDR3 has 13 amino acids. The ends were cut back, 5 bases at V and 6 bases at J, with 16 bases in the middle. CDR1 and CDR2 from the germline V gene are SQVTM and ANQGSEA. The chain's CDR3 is CSVYPLRAAEAFF. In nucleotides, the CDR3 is TGCAGCGTTTACCCATTGAGGGCGGCTGAAGCTTTCTTT.

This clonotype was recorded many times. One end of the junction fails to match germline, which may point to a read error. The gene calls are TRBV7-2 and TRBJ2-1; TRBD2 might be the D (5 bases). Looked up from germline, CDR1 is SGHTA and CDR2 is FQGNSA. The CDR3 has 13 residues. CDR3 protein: CASSLGGWRRFDF. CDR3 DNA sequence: TGTGCCAGCAGCTTAGGCGGGTGGAGGAGATTCGACTTC.

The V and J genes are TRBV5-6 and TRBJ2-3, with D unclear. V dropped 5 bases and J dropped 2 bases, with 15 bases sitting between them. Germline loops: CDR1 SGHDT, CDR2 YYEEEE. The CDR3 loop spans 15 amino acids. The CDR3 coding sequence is TGTGCCAGCAGGGCTGACGGAACCCTCACAGATACGCAGTATTTT. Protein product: CASRADGTLTDTQYF.

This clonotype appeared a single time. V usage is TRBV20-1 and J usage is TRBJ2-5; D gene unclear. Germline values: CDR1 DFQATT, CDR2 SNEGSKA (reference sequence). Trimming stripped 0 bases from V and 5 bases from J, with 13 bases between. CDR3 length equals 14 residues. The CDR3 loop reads CSAREIPSLETQYF. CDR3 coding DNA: TGCAGTGCTAGAGAAATCCCTAGTCTTGAGACCCAGTACTTC.

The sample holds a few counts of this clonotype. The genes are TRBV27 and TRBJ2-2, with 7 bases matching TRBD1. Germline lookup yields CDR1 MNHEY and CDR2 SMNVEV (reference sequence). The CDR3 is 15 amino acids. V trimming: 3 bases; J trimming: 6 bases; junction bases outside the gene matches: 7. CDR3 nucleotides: TGTGCCAGCAGTTTCCGGGACAGATTTTCCGGGGAGCTGTTTTTT. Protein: CASSFRDRFSGELFF.